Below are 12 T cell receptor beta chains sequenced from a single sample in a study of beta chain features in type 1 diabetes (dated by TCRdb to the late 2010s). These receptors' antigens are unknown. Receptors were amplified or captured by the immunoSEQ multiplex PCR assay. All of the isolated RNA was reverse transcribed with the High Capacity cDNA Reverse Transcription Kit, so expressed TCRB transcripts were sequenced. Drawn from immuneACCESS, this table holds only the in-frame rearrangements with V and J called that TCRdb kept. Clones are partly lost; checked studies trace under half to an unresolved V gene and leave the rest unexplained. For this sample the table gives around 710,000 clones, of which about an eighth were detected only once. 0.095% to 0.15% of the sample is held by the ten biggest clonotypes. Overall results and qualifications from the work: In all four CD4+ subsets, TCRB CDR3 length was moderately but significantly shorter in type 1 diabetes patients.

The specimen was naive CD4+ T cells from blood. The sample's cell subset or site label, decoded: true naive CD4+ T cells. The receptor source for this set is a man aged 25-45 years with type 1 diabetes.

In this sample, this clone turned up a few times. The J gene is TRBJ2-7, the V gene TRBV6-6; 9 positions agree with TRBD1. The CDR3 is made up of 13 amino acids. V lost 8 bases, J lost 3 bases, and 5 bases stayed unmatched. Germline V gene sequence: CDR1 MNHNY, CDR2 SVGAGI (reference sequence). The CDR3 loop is CASQRGQGYEQYF. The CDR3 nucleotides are TGTGCCAGCCAACGGGGACAGGGCTACGAGCAGTACTTC.

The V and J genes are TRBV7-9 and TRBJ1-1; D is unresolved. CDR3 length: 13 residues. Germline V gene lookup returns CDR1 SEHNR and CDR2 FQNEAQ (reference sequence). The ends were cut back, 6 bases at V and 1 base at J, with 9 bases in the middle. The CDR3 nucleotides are TGTGCCAGCAGGGTGGGAGGGAACACTGAAGCTTTCTTT. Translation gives CASRVGGNTEAFF.

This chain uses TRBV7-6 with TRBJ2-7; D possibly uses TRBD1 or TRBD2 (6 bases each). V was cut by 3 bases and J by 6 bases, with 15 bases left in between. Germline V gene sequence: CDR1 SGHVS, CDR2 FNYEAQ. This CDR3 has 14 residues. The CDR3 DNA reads TGTGCCAGCAGCTTCTATGCAGGGGAGGCCGAGCAGTACTTC. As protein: CASSFYAGEAEQYF.

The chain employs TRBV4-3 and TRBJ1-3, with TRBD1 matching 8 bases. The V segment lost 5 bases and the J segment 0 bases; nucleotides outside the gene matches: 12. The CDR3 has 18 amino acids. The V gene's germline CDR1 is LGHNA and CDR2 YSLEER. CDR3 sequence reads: CASSSGQGYAVSGNTIYF. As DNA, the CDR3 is TGCGCCAGCAGCTCCGGACAGGGCTACGCCGTCTCTGGAAACACCATATATTTT.

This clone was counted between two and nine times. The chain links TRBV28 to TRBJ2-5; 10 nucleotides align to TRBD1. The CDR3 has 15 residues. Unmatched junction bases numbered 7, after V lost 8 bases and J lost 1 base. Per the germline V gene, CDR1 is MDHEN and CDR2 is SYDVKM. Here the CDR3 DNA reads TGTGCCAGCGGAAGGGACAGGGGATCCCAAGAGACCCAGTACTTC. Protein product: CASGRDRGSQETQYF.

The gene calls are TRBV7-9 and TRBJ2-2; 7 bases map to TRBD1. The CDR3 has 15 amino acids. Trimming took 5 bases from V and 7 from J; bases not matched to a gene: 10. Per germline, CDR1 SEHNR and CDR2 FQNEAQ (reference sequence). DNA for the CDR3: TGTGCCAGCAGCCCGTTGACAGGGCAACACGGGGAGCTGTTTTTT. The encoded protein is CASSPLTGQHGELFF.

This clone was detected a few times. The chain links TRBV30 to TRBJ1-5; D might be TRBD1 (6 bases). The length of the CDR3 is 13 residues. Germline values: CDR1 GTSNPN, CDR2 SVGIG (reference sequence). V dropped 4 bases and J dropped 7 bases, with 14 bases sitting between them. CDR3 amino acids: CAWTGGGGQPQHF. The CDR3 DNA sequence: TGTGCCTGGACTGGGGGGGGCGGCCAGCCCCAGCATTTT. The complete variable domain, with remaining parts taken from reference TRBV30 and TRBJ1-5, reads SQTIHQWPATLVQPVGSPLSLECTVEGTSNPNLYWYRQAAGRGLQLLFYSVGIGQISSEVPQNLSASRPQDRQFILSSKKLLLSDSGFYLCAWTGGGGQPQHFGDGTRLSIL.

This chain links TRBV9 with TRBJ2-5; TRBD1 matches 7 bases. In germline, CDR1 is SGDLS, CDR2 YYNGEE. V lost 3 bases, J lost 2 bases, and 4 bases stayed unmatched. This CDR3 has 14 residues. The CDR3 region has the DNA TGTGCCAGCAGCGGGACAGGACAGCAAGAGACCCAGTACTTC. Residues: CASSGTGQQETQYF.

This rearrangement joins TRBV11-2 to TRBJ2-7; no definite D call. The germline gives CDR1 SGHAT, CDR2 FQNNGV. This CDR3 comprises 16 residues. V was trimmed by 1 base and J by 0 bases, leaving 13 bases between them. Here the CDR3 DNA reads TGTGCCAGCAGCTTAGCCGACTCCCTCAGCTCCTACGAGCAGTACTTC. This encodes CASSLADSLSSYEQYF.

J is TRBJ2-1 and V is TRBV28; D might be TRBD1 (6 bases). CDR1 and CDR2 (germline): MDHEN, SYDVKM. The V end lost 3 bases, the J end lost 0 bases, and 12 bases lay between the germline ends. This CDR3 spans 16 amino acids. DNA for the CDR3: TGTGCCAGCAGTTTTTTGAGGGGGAACTCCTACAATGAGCAGTTCTTC. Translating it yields CASSFLRGNSYNEQFF.

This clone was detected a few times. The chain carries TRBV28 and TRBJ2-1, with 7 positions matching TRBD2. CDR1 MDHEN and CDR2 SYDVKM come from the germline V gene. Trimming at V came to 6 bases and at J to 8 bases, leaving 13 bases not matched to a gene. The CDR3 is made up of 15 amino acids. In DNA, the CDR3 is TGTGCCAGCAGCTCCCCGCGGGGGACGACAGATGAGCAGTTCTTC. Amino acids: CASSSPRGTTDEQFF.

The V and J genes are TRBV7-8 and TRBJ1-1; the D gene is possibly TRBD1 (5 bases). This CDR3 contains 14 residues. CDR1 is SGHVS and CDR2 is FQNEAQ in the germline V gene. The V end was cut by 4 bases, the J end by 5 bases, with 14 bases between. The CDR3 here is CASSSMQGWTEAFF. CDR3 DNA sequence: TGTGCCAGCAGCTCGATGCAGGGTTGGACTGAAGCTTTCTTT.